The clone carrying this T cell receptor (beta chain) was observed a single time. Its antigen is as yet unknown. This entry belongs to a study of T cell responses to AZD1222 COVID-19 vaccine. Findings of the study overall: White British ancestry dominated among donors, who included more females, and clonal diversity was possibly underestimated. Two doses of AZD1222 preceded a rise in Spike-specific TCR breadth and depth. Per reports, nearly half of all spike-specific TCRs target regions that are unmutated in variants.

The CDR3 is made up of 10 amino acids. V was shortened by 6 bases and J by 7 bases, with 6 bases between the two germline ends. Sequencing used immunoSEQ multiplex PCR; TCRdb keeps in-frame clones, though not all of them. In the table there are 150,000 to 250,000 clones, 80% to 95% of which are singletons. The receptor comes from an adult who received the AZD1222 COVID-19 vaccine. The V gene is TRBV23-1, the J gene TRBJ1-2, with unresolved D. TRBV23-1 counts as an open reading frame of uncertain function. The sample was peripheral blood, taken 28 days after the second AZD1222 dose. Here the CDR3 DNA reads TGCGCCAGCAGAGGAGGTGGCTACACCTTC. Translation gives CASRGGGYTF.